A selection of T cell receptor beta chains follows, all from one sample in a study of cytomegalovirus exposure and HLA in healthy donors. Assay: immunoSEQ multiplex PCR; the TCRdb copy retains only in-frame clones and omits some. The sample shows some 110,000 clones, approximately 72% of them seen only once. Sequenced material: PBMCs. The receptors shown here come from a man aged 18 to 29 in good health and CMV-seronegative. The CDR3 runs from the conserved cysteine through the conserved F or W. The order of the fields is clone size, J gene, V gene, D gene, CDR3 protein, CDR3 DNA. A D gene is named only where the DNA matches it firmly. For some rows the clone size is stated as once, few or many, or as a class when expanded; others skip it.

NA	TRBJ1-1	TRBV27	NA	CASSFDRPLFGEAFF	TGTGCCAGCAGTTTTGACAGGCCTTTGTTCGGTGAAGCTTTCTTT
NA	TRBJ1-1	TRBV7-9	NA	CASTPQQGINTEAFF	TGTGCCAGCACTCCTCAACAGGGAATCAACACTGAAGCTTTCTTT
once	TRBJ2-5	TRBV4-3	TRBD1	CASSQDIWTGPQYF	TGCGCCAGCAGCCAAGATATTTGGACAGGGCCCCAGTACTTC
few	TRBJ2-7	TRBV29-1	NA	CSVHRPSYEQYF	TGCAGCGTTCACAGGCCGAGCTACGAGCAGTACTTC
few	TRBJ2-7	TRBV15	TRBD2	CATSRRPGTSGSYEQYF	TGTGCCACCAGCAGACGGCCCGGGACTAGCGGATCCTACGAGCAGTACTTC
NA	TRBJ1-1	TRBV27	NA	CASSPRTVNTEAFF	TGTGCCAGCAGTCCGAGGACTGTGAACACTGAAGCTTTCTTT
few	TRBJ2-7	TRBV9	TRBD1	CASSGGQGYEQYF	TGTGCCAGCAGCGGGGGACAGGGGTACGAGCAGTACTTC
few	TRBJ1-2	TRBV5-6	TRBD1	CASSLEAPGQGTQGYTF	TGTGCCAGCAGCTTGGAAGCCCCGGGACAGGGGACGCAGGGCTACACCTTC
NA	TRBJ1-2	TRBV5-6	TRBD1	CASSLPGQGNGYTF	TGTGCCAGCAGCCTGCCGGGACAGGGGAATGGCTACACCTTC
NA	TRBJ2-7	TRBV6-4	TRBD1	CARGQGSHEQYF	TGTGCCAGAGGACAGGGATCCCACGAGCAGTACTTC
NA	TRBJ2-1	TRBV29-1	NA	CSVVGRVNEQFF	TGCAGCGTTGTTGGCAGGGTCAATGAGCAGTTCTTC
NA	TRBJ2-7	TRBV7-8	NA	CASSQDQGWYEQYF	TGTGCCAGCAGCCAGGATCAGGGGTGGTATGAGCAGTACTTC
NA	TRBJ1-3	TRBV9	TRBD1	CASSVDWGQLTGNTIYF	TGTGCCAGCAGCGTAGATTGGGGACAGTTAACTGGAAACACCATATATTTT
NA	TRBJ1-2	TRBV5-1	NA	CASSTLPHEQGYGYTF	TGCGCCAGCAGCACCCTCCCCCACGAACAGGGCTATGGCTACACCTTC
NA	TRBJ1-5	TRBV19	NA	CAAGGDFINQPQHF	TGTGCCGCGGGGGGGGACTTCATTAATCAGCCCCAGCATTTT
once	TRBJ2-7	TRBV5-1	NA	CASSVGGGTYEQYF	TGCGCCAGCAGCGTGGGGGGCGGAACCTACGAGCAGTACTTC
NA	TRBJ2-1	TRBV29-1	NA	CIATGGYNEQFF	TGCATCGCGACCGGGGGCTACAATGAGCAGTTCTTC
few	TRBJ1-1	TRBV5-1	NA	CASSLAHGTEAFF	TGCGCCAGCAGCTTGGCCCACGGCACTGAAGCTTTCTTT
NA	TRBJ2-7	TRBV5-1	TRBD1	CASSFRDSLRSYEQYF	TGCGCCAGCAGCTTCCGGGACAGCCTACGATCCTACGAGCAGTACTTC
NA	TRBJ2-7	TRBV5-4	TRBD2	CASSSARLAGSYEQYF	TGTGCCAGCAGCTCCGCCCGACTAGCGGGGAGTTACGAGCAGTACTTC
NA	TRBJ2-5	TRBV19	NA	CASNGLNFGQETQYF	TGTGCCAGTAATGGGCTCAACTTTGGGCAAGAGACCCAGTACTTC
NA	TRBJ1-2	TRBV27	NA	CASRTRANYGYTF	TGTGCCAGCAGAACCAGGGCTAACTATGGCTACACCTTC
NA	TRBJ2-1	TRBV27	NA	CAVWGREMFF	TGTGCCGTTTGGGGCAGGGAAATGTTCTTC
NA	TRBJ2-5	TRBV18	NA	CASSPGWETQYF	TGTGCCAGCTCACCAGGCTGGGAGACCCAGTACTTC
NA	TRBJ2-7	TRBV6-5	NA	CASSLGAREQYF	TGTGCCAGCAGTTTGGGGGCGAGGGAGCAGTACTTC
NA	TRBJ1-5	TRBV28	NA	CASSLPGQPQHF	TGTGCCAGCAGTTTACCCGGTCAGCCCCAGCATTTT
NA	TRBJ1-3	TRBV19	NA	CASSDYNSFSGNTIYF	TGTGCCAGTAGCGATTACAATTCATTCTCTGGAAACACCATATATTTT